This TCR beta chain is drawn from a study of cytomegalovirus exposure and HLA in healthy donors. The CDR3 spans 15 residues. Germline V CDR1 and CDR2: SGHNT, YENEEA. V lost 3 bases and J 3 bases, leaving 11 bases between the germline ends. 60 Vbeta and 13 Jbeta primers were used in PCR. This table comes from immunoSEQ multiplex PCR, and its TCRdb copy is limited to in-frame clones, with some not included. This repertoire shows over 100,000 clones, under 90% found once; its top ten account for roughly 2%. The sample comprised PBMCs. The genes are TRBV11-3 and TRBJ2-2; D is possibly TRBD2 (7 bases). The receptor comes from a woman aged 25 to 39 in good health and CMV-seronegative. Here the CDR3 DNA reads TGTGCCAGCAGCTTGGGGGGGCCGGACACCGGGGAGCTGTTTTTT. Protein: CASSLGGPDTGELFF.